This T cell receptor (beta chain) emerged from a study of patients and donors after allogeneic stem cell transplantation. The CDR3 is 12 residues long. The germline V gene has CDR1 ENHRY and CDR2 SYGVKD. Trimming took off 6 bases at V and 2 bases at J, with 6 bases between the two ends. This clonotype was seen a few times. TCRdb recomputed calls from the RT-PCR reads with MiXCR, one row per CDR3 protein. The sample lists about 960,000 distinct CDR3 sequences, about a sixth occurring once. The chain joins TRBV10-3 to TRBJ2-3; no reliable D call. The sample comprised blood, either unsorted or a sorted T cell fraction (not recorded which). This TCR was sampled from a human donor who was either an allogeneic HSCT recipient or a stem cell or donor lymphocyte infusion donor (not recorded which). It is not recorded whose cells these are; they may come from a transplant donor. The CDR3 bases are TGTGCCATCAGCGAGGTCACAGATACGCAGTATTTT. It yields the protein CAISEVTDTQYF.